Below are 29 T cell receptor beta chains sequenced from a single sample in a study of T cell repertoires in cytomegalovirus infection. TCRdb called the reads again in MiXCR, with one record for every CDR3 protein. Here the sample spans approximately 120,000 distinct CDR3 sequences, less than 30% being singletons. Antigens of these TCRs are unknown. Sequenced here: CD8+ T cells from cultured PBMCs, sampled from culture after CMV antigen stimulation. These receptors were obtained from a human donor in good health (CMV status not recorded). Some clones in this sample may be carry-over from other donors' samples.

Comments on this clonotype: This sequence may be a read error, since a much larger clone differs from it by one base. The V and J genes are TRBV7-6 and TRBJ2-7, with D possibly being TRBD1 (6 bases). Germline CDR1 and CDR2: SGHVS and FNYEAQ. The CDR3 runs 17 residues. V dropped 8 bases and J dropped 4 bases, with 27 bases sitting between them. This chain's CDR3 is CASRPRDTHPSRYEQYF. CDR3 nucleotides: TGTGCCAGCCGCCCCCGGGACACCCACCCATCGCGATACGAGCAGTACTTC. Full variable domain (missing parts from reference TRBV7-6 and TRBJ2-7): GAGVSQSPRYKVTKRGQDVALRCDPISGHVSLYWYRQALGQGPEFLTYFNYEAQQDKSGLPNDRFSAERPEGSISTLTIQRTEQRDSAMYRCASRPRDTHPSRYEQYFGPGTRLTVT.

This clonotype was seen many times. The chain couples TRBV20-1 to TRBJ1-5; D gene unclear. Germline-derived CDR1 and CDR2 are DFQATT and SNEGSKA (reference sequence). The V and J ends lost 0 bases and 2 bases respectively, with 11 bases between them. The CDR3 is 15 residues long. The CDR3 region is CSARDIREGNQPQHF. The CDR3 coding sequence is TGCAGTGCTAGAGATATCCGGGAGGGCAATCAGCCCCAGCATTTT.

This rearrangement joins TRBV7-9 to TRBJ2-7; D possibly corresponds to TRBD1 (6 bases). V was trimmed by 2 bases and J by 3 bases, leaving 11 bases between them. CDR1 and CDR2 from the germline V gene are SEHNR and FQNEAQ (reference sequence). The CDR3 has 14 amino acids. Written as DNA, the CDR3 is TGTGCCAGCAGCTTATCAGGGGACGACTACGAGCAGTACTTC. This codes for CASSLSGDDYEQYF.

The V and J genes are TRBV19 and TRBJ1-5; TRBD1 might be the D (6 bases). Germline values: CDR1 LNHDA, CDR2 SQIVND (reference sequence). CDR3 length: 16 amino acids. Trimming took 2 bases from V and 2 from J, leaving 13 bases between them. Here the CDR3 reads CASSISAGGGNQPQHF. CDR3 nucleotides: TGTGCCAGTAGTATATCAGCGGGGGGCGGCAATCAGCCCCAGCATTTT.

This clonotype was seen only a few times. The chain employs TRBV2 and TRBJ1-1; a possible D gene is TRBD1 (6 bases). The V gene lost 4 bases and the J gene lost 2 bases, with 17 bases spanning the gap. Germline V gives CDR1 SNHLY, CDR2 FYNNEI. This CDR3 contains 16 residues. The CDR3 reads CASSAKGLTGNTEAFF. CDR3 DNA sequence: TGTGCCAGCAGTGCTAAGGGATTGACAGGAAACACTGAAGCTTTCTTT.

The rearrangement joins TRBV5-4 to TRBJ2-7, with TRBD1 matching over 7 bases. Germline V gene data show CDR1 as SGHNT and CDR2 as YYREEE (reference sequence). Trimming at V came to 5 bases and at J to 7 bases, leaving 9 bases not matched to a gene. The CDR3 covers 13 residues. CDR3 region: CASSSGQFGEQYF. The CDR3 region has the DNA TGTGCCAGCAGTTCGGGACAGTTTGGAGAGCAGTACTTC.

This clonotype was detected a few times. The V gene is TRBV7-9, the J gene TRBJ1-4, with TRBD1 as a possible D gene (5 bases). Per the germline V gene, CDR1 is SEHNR and CDR2 is FQNEAQ (reference sequence). This CDR3 is built from 12 residues. V lost 5 bases to trimming and J lost 12 bases, with 13 bases between them. The CDR3 DNA reads as TGTGCCAGCAGCCAGGGACCTGGGGAACTGTTTTTT. It codes for CASSQGPGELFF.

This clonotype was counted ten times or more. The chain links TRBV19 to TRBJ2-2; no reliable D call. The CDR3 contains 12 residues. Germline lookup yields CDR1 LNHDA and CDR2 SQIVND (reference sequence). Trimming removed 3 bases at V and 8 bases at J, with 7 bases between. This chain's CDR3 is CASSMVQGELFF. The CDR3 DNA reads TGTGCCAGTAGTATGGTCCAAGGGGAGCTGTTTTTT.

This clonotype has only a few counts. V gene TRBV24-1 combines with J gene TRBJ2-1; 12 bases are a match to TRBD2. The ends lost 3 bases at V and 7 bases at J; junction bases unmatched: 6. This CDR3 spans 16 amino acids. Germline assignment: CDR1 KGHDR and CDR2 SFDVKD. The CDR3: CATSDASGGAINEQFF. CDR3 DNA sequence: TGTGCCACCAGTGATGCTAGCGGGGGGGCCATAAATGAGCAGTTCTTC.

This clonotype came up once. The chain joins TRBV20-1 to TRBJ2-1; possible D gene TRBD2, 5 bases. V shed 3 bases and J shed 3 bases, with 15 bases lying between them. The CDR3 extends over 15 amino acids. CDR1 and CDR2 (germline): DFQATT, SNEGSKA (reference sequence). As DNA, the CDR3 is TGCAGTGCTAGTACTCTAGCTCCCCGCTACAATGAGCAGTTCTTC. This sequence encodes CSASTLAPRYNEQFF.

V is TRBV27 and J is TRBJ1-5; D remains unclear. Germline CDR1 reads MNHEY; CDR2 reads SMNVEV (reference sequence). Deletions cut 5 bases from V and 5 bases from J, with 13 bases between. The CDR3 sequence is 14 residues long. CDR3 nucleotide sequence: TGTGCCAGCAGTACGGCAGGCACGGATCAGCCCCAGCATTTT. It codes for CASSTAGTDQPQHF.

The genes are TRBV19 and TRBJ2-1, with D uncertain. Germline assignment: CDR1 LNHDA and CDR2 SQIVND (reference sequence). The V end was cut by 6 bases, the J end by 11 bases, with 17 bases between. The CDR3 sequence is 13 residues long. CDR3 region: CASSPVPGEKQFF. The CDR3 DNA follows: TGTGCCAGTAGCCCTGTACCTGGAGAGAAGCAGTTCTTC.

This chain links TRBV9 with TRBJ1-2; D gene ambiguous. The CDR3 is 14 amino acids. CDR1 SGDLS and CDR2 YYNGEE come from the germline V gene. With 0 bases removed from V and 1 base from J, the gap between germline ends came to 7 bases. The CDR3 spells CASSVGGGNYGYTF. CDR3 nucleotides: TGTGCCAGCAGCGTAGGCGGCGGTAACTATGGCTACACCTTC.

The chain links TRBV12-3 or TRBV12-4 to TRBJ1-2; 7 positions agree with TRBD1. V was clipped by 6 bases and J by 6 bases; unmatched bases: 4. The CDR3 runs 12 residues. The CDR3 here is CASSRDRDGYTF. CDR3 sequence (DNA): TGTGCCAGCAGCCGGGACAGAGATGGCTACACCTTC.

This clonotype was found a few times. This sequence joins TRBV6-1 and TRBJ1-5; D might be TRBD1 (5 bases). This CDR3 contains 16 residues. Germline CDR1 MNHNS, CDR2 SASEGT. V lost 5 bases and J 5 bases, leaving 19 bases between the germline ends. CDR3 sequence reads: CASSYGAPGSHQPQHF. CDR3 sequence (DNA): TGTGCCAGCAGTTACGGGGCACCTGGATCGCATCAGCCCCAGCATTTT.

The gene calls are TRBV19 and TRBJ2-7; D uncertain. There are 15 residues in the CDR3. CDR1 is LNHDA and CDR2 is SQIVND in the germline V gene (reference sequence). V was cut by 4 bases and J by 1 base, with 14 bases left in between. The DNA of the CDR3 is TGTGCCAGTAGTAATTACAACAGTGGGTCCTACGAGCAGTACTTC. It yields the protein CASSNYNSGSYEQYF.

This clonotype was detected ten times or more. V gene TRBV7-9 combines with J gene TRBJ1-1; tentatively, D is TRBD1 (6 bases). Looked up from germline, CDR1 is SEHNR and CDR2 is FQNEAQ (reference sequence). This CDR3 is built from 14 residues. Trimming pared 1 base from V and 5 bases from J, leaving 11 bases between. The CDR3 DNA follows: TGTGCCAGCAGCTTAGTACAGGGAGGGACTGAAGCTTTCTTT. Its protein is CASSLVQGGTEAFF.

The CDR3 is CASSLLGDSNQPQHF. CDR3 bases: TGTGCCAGCAGTTTGCTCGGTGATAGCAATCAGCCCCAGCATTTT. The chain has TRBV12-3 or TRBV12-4 and TRBJ1-5, with no clear D. The length of the CDR3 is 15 residues. Trimming took 3 bases from V and 0 from J, leaving 9 bases between them.

This sequence joins TRBV7-9 and TRBJ2-1; 15 positions match TRBD2. The CDR3 covers 18 residues. Germline V gene sequence: CDR1 SEHNR, CDR2 FQNEAQ (reference sequence). The V and J ends lost 2 bases and 5 bases, in that order; junction bases with no gene match: 7. CDR3 DNA: TGTGCCAGCAGCTTAATGGGACTAGCGGGGGGCGCCGACAATGAGCAGTTCTTC. Protein sequence: CASSLMGLAGGADNEQFF.

For the CDR3, the DNA is TGCAGTGCTAGAGTATCCACTGAAGCTTTCTTT. Its translation: CSARVSTEAFF. The chain employs TRBV20-1 and TRBJ1-1; no reliable D call. This CDR3 has 11 residues. The V and J ends lost 1 base and 4 bases respectively, with 4 bases between them. The germline CDR1 and CDR2 sequences are DFQATT and SNEGSKA (reference sequence).

The V gene is TRBV6-6, the J gene TRBJ1-5, with D perhaps matching TRBD1 (5 bases). Germline lookup yields CDR1 MNHNY and CDR2 SVGAGI (reference sequence). Trimming pared 6 bases from V and 0 bases from J, leaving 12 bases between. This CDR3 region has 15 residues. CDR3 residues: CASSGRQYSNQPQHF. The DNA for the CDR3 is TGTGCCAGCAGCGGGAGACAGTATAGCAATCAGCCCCAGCATTTT.

This clonotype was seen more than once but under ten times. V usage is TRBV7-6 and J usage is TRBJ2-7; D may be TRBD2 (6 bases). Germline CDR1 reads SGHVS; CDR2 reads FNYEAQ. Between the trimmed V and J ends, which lost 5 bases and 5 bases, there was a span of 16 bases. The CDR3 spans 14 residues. The CDR3 region has the DNA TGTGCCAGCAGCGCCCTTGGAGGGCCCGACGAGCAGTACTTC. Protein product: CASSALGGPDEQYF.

This clonotype was picked up many times. The rearrangement links TRBV20-1 to TRBJ1-2; D is possibly TRBD1 (5 bases). The CDR3 extends over 14 amino acids. The V end was cut by 6 bases, the J end by 4 bases, with 18 bases between. Germline V gene data show CDR1 as DFQATT and CDR2 as SNEGSKA (reference sequence). CDR3 sequence reads: CSALNRDVSYGYTF. The CDR3 coding sequence is TGCAGTGCCCTCAACCGGGACGTAAGCTATGGCTACACCTTC.

This chain joins TRBV19 and TRBJ1-4, with D unclear. The germline CDR1 and CDR2 sequences are LNHDA and SQIVND (reference sequence). The CDR3 is made up of 15 amino acids. With 0 bases removed from V and 4 bases from J, the gap between germline ends came to 9 bases. The CDR3 DNA reads TGTGCCAGTAGTATAGATGCAGACCTTAATGAAAAACTGTTTTTT. Translation: CASSIDADLNEKLFF. Together with reference TRBV19 and TRBJ1-4, the CDR3 gives the full variable domain: DGGITQSPKYLFRKEGQNVTLSCEQNLNHDAMYWYRQDPGQGLRLIYYSQIVNDFQKGDIAEGYSVSREKKESFPLTVTSAQKNPTAFYLCASSIDADLNEKLFFGSGTQLSVL.

Only a few counts were recorded for this clonotype. The V call is TRBV12-3 or TRBV12-4, the J call TRBJ2-5; D is undetermined. This CDR3 is built from 13 residues. Trimming shortened V by 6 bases and J by 2 bases, and 10 bases separated the two germline ends. This CDR3 is CASSLPPQETQYF. CDR3 in DNA: TGTGCCAGCAGCCTCCCCCCTCAAGAGACCCAGTACTTC.

This clonotype has at least ten counts. The chain carries TRBV7-6 and TRBJ2-7; no reliable D call. V lost 4 bases to trimming and J lost 6 bases, with 22 bases between them. Germline V gene sequence: CDR1 SGHVS, CDR2 FNYEAQ. The CDR3 runs to 16 residues. DNA of the CDR3: TGTGCCAGCAGCTCCTCCCCCGGCAGACCGCGGCTCGAGCAGTACTTC. Translating it yields CASSSSPGRPRLEQYF.

This clonotype was detected only a few times. The genes are TRBV9 and TRBJ1-1, with 8 bases lining up with TRBD1. This CDR3 spans 13 amino acids. Per germline, CDR1 SGDLS and CDR2 YYNGEE. The junction had 12 bases not matched to a gene; V was cut back by 5 bases and J by 12 bases. This CDR3 is CASSIGGQGETFF. CDR3 bases: TGTGCCAGCAGTATCGGAGGACAGGGAGAGACTTTCTTT.

The genes are TRBV6-1 and TRBJ2-2, with 10 bases matching TRBD2. This CDR3 region has 19 residues. CDR1 and CDR2 from the germline V gene are MNHNS and SASEGT. V shed 2 bases and J 3 bases; nucleotides not matched to a gene: 12. The chain's CDR3 is CASSETPSSGGWYTGELFF. In DNA, the CDR3 is TGTGCCAGCAGTGAAACCCCATCTAGCGGGGGATGGTACACCGGGGAGCTGTTTTTT.

This chain uses TRBV20-1 with TRBJ2-5, with 11 bases lining up with TRBD2. The V gene's germline CDR1 is DFQATT and CDR2 SNEGSKA (reference sequence). The trim removed 0 bases at V and 0 bases at J, leaving 12 bases unmatched. The CDR3 contains 19 residues. The CDR3 DNA follows: TGCAGTGCTAGAGACCTGAGACTAGCGGGGAGCCCGTACCAAGAGACCCAGTACTTC. Encoded protein: CSARDLRLAGSPYQETQYF.